This TCR beta chain was sequenced during a study of CD8 T cells in ankylosing spondylitis. Study-wide results and caveats: Past studies reported some motif variants in reactive arthritis synovial fluid and blood. Blood of patients with ankylosing spondylitis appeared to be characterized by a TCR beta motif of seven or eight highly homologous variants. There was reportedly significant enrichment of clones that were disease-linked in matched ankylosing spondylitis synovial fluid.

This clonotype was seen a few times. Its antigen is currently unknown. The germline V gene encodes CDR1 SGHVS and CDR2 FQNEAQ. This CDR3 has 15 residues. V lost 8 bases and J 7 bases, leaving 21 bases between the germline ends. Libraries for TCR beta were made by quantitative 5'-RACE with molecular barcodes. Via MiXCR, TCRdb re-called the 5' RACE reads, giving one row per CDR3 protein. Of approximately 42,000 distinct CDR3 sequences in the sample, 8% to 13% were seen once. The sequence was collected from a male donor with ankylosing spondylitis or in good health (not recorded which). The sequencing input was blood, either unsorted or a sorted T cell fraction (not recorded which). The chain carries TRBV7-8 and TRBJ2-1, with D perhaps matching TRBD2 (7 bases). The CDR3 DNA sequence: TGTGCCAGCCAGCGGGGTAGGGGGGTTAGTAATGAGCAGTTCTTC. This sequence encodes CASQRGRGVSNEQFF.